This T cell receptor beta chain was recorded in a study of T cells in Graves' hyperthyroidism and ophthalmopathy. It was RNA transcripts that yielded the amplified TCR beta CDR3 regions. The TCR CDR3 first-round RT-PCR relied on the HTBI primer set. TCRdb re-called the multiplex PCR reads with MiXCR, one entry per CDR3 protein. This table holds 500,000 or so distinct CDR3 sequences, over 15% found once. Diagnostic assessment was based on clinical symptoms, serum thyroxine and TRAb, thyroid ultrasound and orbital computed tomography. The CDR3 is made up of 15 amino acids. The junction had 4 bases not matched to a gene; V was cut back by 4 bases and J by 0 bases. Germline assignment: CDR1 SGHDT and CDR2 YYEEEE. This clonotype was seen ten or more times.

This clonotype was obtained from a woman younger than 30 with Graves' ophthalmopathy. The sample consisted of blood. The chain combines TRBV5-6 with TRBJ2-1; 7 bases map to TRBD1. CDR3 nucleotides: TGTGCCAGCAGCGCCGGGACAGACTCCTACAATGAGCAGTTCTTC. Protein product: CASSAGTDSYNEQFF.